Following are 27 T cell receptor beta chains from one sample sequenced in a study of T cell changes during pregnancy in multiple sclerosis. Data came from immunoSEQ multiplex PCR; TCRdb stores just in-frame clones and leaves some out. The sample comprises some 37,000 clones, almost 95% of which are singletons, and 0.78% rests with the top ten. The input for sequencing was CD4+ T cells from peripheral blood mononuclear cells, taken before pregnancy. The receptor set was obtained from a female donor with multiple sclerosis, enrolled in a pregnancy study.

The chain employs TRBV7-6 and TRBJ1-5; no clear D gene. There are 13 residues in the CDR3. Germline V CDR1 and CDR2: SGHVS, FNYEAQ. The ends were cut back, 1 base at V and 9 bases at J, with 10 bases in the middle. The CDR3: CASSLEEATPQHF. CDR3 DNA sequence: TGTGCCAGCAGCTTAGAAGAGGCTACGCCCCAGCATTTT. Full variable domain (remainder filled in from reference TRBV7-6 and TRBJ1-5): GAGVSQSPRYKVTKRGQDVALRCDPISGHVSLYWYRQALGQGPEFLTYFNYEAQQDKSGLPNDRFSAERPEGSISTLTIQRTEQRDSAMYRCASSLEEATPQHFGDGTRLSIL.

The CDR3 region is CASYTGTANTGELFF. The DNA of the CDR3 is TGTGCCAGCTACACTGGGACAGCAAACACCGGGGAGCTGTTTTTT. This chain joins TRBV5-4 and TRBJ2-2, with TRBD1 identical over 7 bases. The germline CDR1 and CDR2 sequences are SGHNT and YYREEE (reference sequence). The length of the CDR3 is 15 residues. V shed 7 bases and J 2 bases; nucleotides not matched to a gene: 8.

The V call is TRBV7-2, the J call TRBJ1-4; D is possibly TRBD1 (5 bases). The CDR3 runs to 16 residues. Germline V gene lookup returns CDR1 SGHTA and CDR2 FQGNSA. With 3 bases removed from V and 8 bases from J, the gap between germline ends came to 19 bases. Written as DNA, the CDR3 is TGTGCCAGCAGCTTTGGTAGATCGGCTTGGGGCGAAAAACTGTTTTTT. This sequence encodes CASSFGRSAWGEKLFF.

The V call is TRBV7-6, the J call TRBJ2-1, with D perhaps TRBD2 (5 bases). CDR1 and CDR2 (germline): SGHVS, FNYEAQ. The length of the CDR3 is 15 residues. Trimming took off 4 bases at V and 4 bases at J, with 14 bases between the two ends. CDR3 nucleotide sequence: TGTGCCAGCAGCTCAAGATTAGCGTCATACAATGAGCAGTTCTTC. Encoded protein: CASSSRLASYNEQFF.

This clone has a handful of counts. The chain carries TRBV2 and TRBJ2-2; TRBD2 matches 10 bases. V dropped 2 bases and J dropped 4; count of bases not matched to a gene: 7. The germline gives CDR1 SNHLY, CDR2 FYNNEI. The CDR3 consists of 17 residues. In DNA, the CDR3 is TGTGCCAGCAGTGAAATAAGAGCGGGAGGGGGCACCGGGGAGCTGTTTTTT. As protein: CASSEIRAGGGTGELFF.

V usage is TRBV19 and J usage is TRBJ2-7, with D possibly matching TRBD2 (6 bases). Germline-derived CDR1 and CDR2 are LNHDA and SQIVND (reference sequence). The CDR3 length is 12 residues. The ends were cut back, 6 bases at V and 5 bases at J, with 11 bases in the middle. The CDR3 reads CASSPGGNEQYF. CDR3 nucleotides: TGTGCCAGTAGCCCAGGAGGGAACGAGCAGTACTTC.

The chain uses TRBV18 and TRBJ1-2; tentative D call: TRBD1 (6 bases). This CDR3 is built from 14 residues. From germline, CDR1 is KGHSH and CDR2 LQKENI. V was clipped by 1 base and J by 12 bases, with 18 bases between them. The CDR3 protein is CASSPQTGTRLDTF. DNA for the CDR3: TGTGCCAGCTCACCACAGACCGGGACACGTCTGGACACCTTC.

The V call is TRBV29-1, the J call TRBJ2-1, with 9 bases that match TRBD2. Germline CDR1 is SQVTM and CDR2 is ANQGSEA. This CDR3 is 13 amino acids long. The CDR3 sequence: CTHSGSSYNEQFF. The CDR3 coding sequence is TGCACCCATAGCGGGAGCTCCTACAATGAGCAGTTCTTC.

The rearrangement uses TRBV7-9 and TRBJ1-2, with TRBD1 matching 8 bases. V shed 0 bases and J 4 bases; nucleotides not matched to a gene: 4. This CDR3 is built from 15 residues. From germline, CDR1 is SEHNR and CDR2 FQNEAQ (reference sequence). This CDR3 reads CASSLAGDRGYGYTF. Written as DNA, the CDR3 is TGTGCCAGCAGCTTAGCGGGAGACAGGGGCTATGGCTACACCTTC.

The chain joins TRBV29-1 to TRBJ1-2; 9 nucleotides line up with TRBD1. The germline V gene has CDR1 SQVTM and CDR2 ANQGSEA. J lost 10 bases, V lost 6 bases, and 9 bases had no gene match. The CDR3 spans 12 residues. This CDR3 is CSVAGTGTDYTF. CDR3 DNA: TGCAGCGTGGCCGGGACAGGGACCGACTACACCTTC.

V usage is TRBV28 and J usage is TRBJ2-1; TRBD2 might be the D (6 bases). With 3 bases removed from V and 8 bases from J, the gap between germline ends came to 20 bases. Germline V gene lookup returns CDR1 MDHEN and CDR2 SYDVKM. The CDR3 extends over 16 amino acids. The CDR3 region is CASSFRGAGTVHEQFF. The CDR3 DNA sequence: TGTGCCAGCAGTTTCCGGGGTGCGGGGACGGTTCATGAGCAGTTCTTC.

The V call is TRBV5-6, the J call TRBJ1-1; D might be TRBD1 (5 bases). The CDR3 is made up of 16 amino acids. The V end lost 0 bases, the J end lost 2 bases, and 14 bases lay between the germline ends. The germline V gene encodes CDR1 SGHDT and CDR2 YYEEEE. The CDR3 DNA reads as TGTGCCAGCAGCTTGGTGGGGTTTACAGGTAACACTGAAGCTTTCTTT. Amino acid sequence: CASSLVGFTGNTEAFF.

V is TRBV5-1 and J is TRBJ2-5, with D perhaps TRBD1 (5 bases). Germline V gene sequence: CDR1 SGHRS, CDR2 YFSETQ. The CDR3 covers 14 residues. Trimming stripped 2 bases from V and 1 base from J, with 9 bases between. The CDR3 DNA reads TGCGCCAGCAGCTTTACAGGTCTCCAAGAGACCCAGTACTTC. It specifies CASSFTGLQETQYF. The full variable domain, with the rest looked up from reference TRBV5-1 and TRBJ2-5, is KAGVTQTPRYLIKTRGQQVTLSCSPISGHRSVSWYQQTPGQGLQFLFEYFSETQRNKGNFPGRFSGRQFSNSRSEMNVSTLELGDSALYLCASSFTGLQETQYFGPGTRLLVL.

The chain has TRBV27 and TRBJ1-4; D gene uncertain. The CDR3 consists of 16 residues. V was clipped by 5 bases and J by 4 bases, with 17 bases between them. Germline CDR1 MNHEY, CDR2 SMNVEV (reference sequence). In nucleotides, the CDR3 is TGTGCCAGCAGTCACACCCGAGGGCCTATTAATGAAAAACTGTTTTTT. Translation gives CASSHTRGPINEKLFF.

This rearrangement joins TRBV20-1 to TRBJ2-7; D unresolved. Trimming removed 5 bases at V and 3 bases at J, with 8 bases between. Germline assignment: CDR1 DFQATT and CDR2 SNEGSKA (reference sequence). This CDR3 spans 11 amino acids. The CDR3 reads CSADWNYEQYF. CDR3 DNA sequence: TGCAGTGCTGACTGGAACTACGAGCAGTACTTC.

V and J are TRBV15 and TRBJ1-3, with a tentative D call TRBD1 (6 bases). Per germline, CDR1 LNHNV and CDR2 YYDKDF (reference sequence). This CDR3 has 15 residues. Trimming removed 3 bases at V and 0 bases at J, with 9 bases between. For the CDR3, the DNA is TGTGCCACCAGCAGTGGACAGTACTCTGGAAACACCATATATTTT. It translates to CATSSGQYSGNTIYF. The full variable domain, completed using reference TRBV15 and TRBJ1-3, is DAMVIQNPRYQVTQFGKPVTLSCSQTLNHNVMYWYQQKSSQAPKLLFHYYDKDFNNEADTPDNFQSRRPNTSFCFLDIRSPGLGDTAMYLCATSSGQYSGNTIYFGEGSWLTVV.

The V and J genes are TRBV6-5 and TRBJ1-4; D might be TRBD1 (5 bases). CDR1 and CDR2 from the germline V gene are MNHEY and SVGAGI. Trimming removed 2 bases from V and 13 bases from J, with 17 bases in between. The CDR3 loop spans 14 amino acids. CDR3 loop: CASSYREGREGLFF. The CDR3 DNA reads as TGTGCCAGCAGTTACCGGGAGGGGAGGGAGGGACTGTTTTTT.

The chain is built from TRBV7-2 and TRBJ2-7, with 9 nucleotides matching TRBD1. The CDR3 loop spans 15 amino acids. In germline, CDR1 is SGHTA, CDR2 FQGNSA. V dropped 5 bases and J dropped 6; count of bases not matched to a gene: 11. This CDR3 is CASSPPGQGFLEQYF. In DNA, the CDR3 is TGTGCCAGCAGCCCCCCGGGACAGGGTTTTCTCGAGCAGTACTTC.

The chain carries TRBV5-1 and TRBJ2-5, with D possibly TRBD2 on 7 matching bases. The CDR3 length is 15 residues. V gave up 0 bases and J gave up 7 bases, with 16 bases separating them. Germline V gene lookup returns CDR1 SGHRS and CDR2 YFSETQ. The CDR3 loop reads CASSLVLAKGGTQYF. DNA of the CDR3: TGCGCCAGCAGCTTGGTACTAGCGAAGGGGGGGACCCAGTACTTC.

The chain employs TRBV10-3 and TRBJ2-3; the D gene is possibly TRBD1 (6 bases). Looked up from germline, CDR1 is ENHRY and CDR2 is SYGVKD. Between the trimmed V and J ends, which lost 6 bases and 0 bases, there was a span of 13 bases. CDR3 length: 15 amino acids. The CDR3 DNA sequence: TGTGCCATCAGGCCTGATGGACAGAGCACAGATACGCAGTATTTT. As protein: CAIRPDGQSTDTQYF.

This rearrangement joins TRBV9 to TRBJ2-3, with D possibly TRBD2 on 5 matching bases. The CDR3 is 14 amino acids. V lost 0 bases to trimming and J lost 3 bases, with 8 bases between them. Germline CDR1 reads SGDLS; CDR2 reads YYNGEE. DNA of the CDR3: TGTGCCAGCAGCGTAGGGCTAGCAACAGATACGCAGTATTTT. Translation: CASSVGLATDTQYF.

The chain carries TRBV4-2 and TRBJ2-6; D remains ambiguous. The V gene lost 0 bases and the J gene lost 0 bases, with 6 bases spanning the gap. Germline V gives CDR1 LGHNA, CDR2 YNFKEQ. The CDR3 covers 16 residues. The CDR3 nucleotides read TGTGCCAGCAGCCAAGAACAGACCTCTGGGGCCAACGTCCTGACTTTC. It translates to CASSQEQTSGANVLTF.

The rearrangement uses TRBV11-2 and TRBJ1-2; D is ambiguous. Looked up from germline, CDR1 is SGHAT and CDR2 is FQNNGV. This CDR3 contains 15 residues. Trimming stripped 0 bases from V and 0 bases from J, with 8 bases between. CDR3 sequence reads: CASSLEAAANYGYTF. CDR3 nucleotides: TGTGCCAGCAGCTTAGAGGCCGCAGCTAACTATGGCTACACCTTC.

This clone occurred once. J is TRBJ1-2 and V is TRBV18; a weak D match, TRBD1 (6 bases). The CDR3 is 13 amino acids. V lost 6 bases to trimming and J lost 4 bases, with 12 bases between them. In germline, CDR1 is KGHSH, CDR2 LQKENI. The CDR3 region is CASSQDSLYGYTF. The CDR3, as DNA: TGTGCCAGCTCTCAGGACAGTCTCTATGGCTACACCTTC.

The chain is built from TRBV7-2 and TRBJ2-5; 7 nucleotides align to TRBD1. Germline lookup yields CDR1 SGHTA and CDR2 FQGNSA. This CDR3 spans 14 amino acids. The ends lost 5 bases at V and 5 bases at J; junction bases unmatched: 8. For the CDR3, the DNA is TGTGCCAGCAGCGCACAGGGGTCTAGGGAGACCCAGTACTTC. It translates to CASSAQGSRETQYF.

The genes are TRBV29-1 and TRBJ2-5; weak D call: TRBD2 (6 bases). Germline values: CDR1 SQVTM, CDR2 ANQGSEA. Trimming left V 8 bases short and J 3 bases short, with 13 bases between. The CDR3 extends over 12 amino acids. The CDR3 region has the DNA TGCAGCACCCGGAGGGCCGAAGAGACCCAGTACTTC. Encoded protein: CSTRRAEETQYF.

The CDR3 region is CSGTTGVNTEAFF. The CDR3 coding sequence is TGCAGCGGGACGACAGGGGTGAACACTGAAGCTTTCTTT. V usage is TRBV29-1 and J usage is TRBJ1-1; 8 bases line up with TRBD1. Germline CDR1 reads SQVTM; CDR2 reads ANQGSEA. V shed 7 bases and J 0 bases; nucleotides not matched to a gene: 4. CDR3 length equals 13 residues.